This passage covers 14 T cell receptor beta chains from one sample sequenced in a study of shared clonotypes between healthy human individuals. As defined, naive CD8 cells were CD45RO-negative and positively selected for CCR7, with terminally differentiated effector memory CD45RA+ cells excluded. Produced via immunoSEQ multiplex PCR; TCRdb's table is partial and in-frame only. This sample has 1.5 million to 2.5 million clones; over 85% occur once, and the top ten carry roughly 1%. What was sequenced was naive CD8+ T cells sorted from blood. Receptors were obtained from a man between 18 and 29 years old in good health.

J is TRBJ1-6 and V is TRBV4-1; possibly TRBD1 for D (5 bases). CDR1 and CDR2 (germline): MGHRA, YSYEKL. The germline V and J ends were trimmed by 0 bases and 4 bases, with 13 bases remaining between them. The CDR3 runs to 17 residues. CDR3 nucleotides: TGCGCCAGCAGCCAAGAAGGTTGGGGCGCTTATAATTCACCCCTCCACTTT. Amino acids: CASSQEGWGAYNSPLHF.

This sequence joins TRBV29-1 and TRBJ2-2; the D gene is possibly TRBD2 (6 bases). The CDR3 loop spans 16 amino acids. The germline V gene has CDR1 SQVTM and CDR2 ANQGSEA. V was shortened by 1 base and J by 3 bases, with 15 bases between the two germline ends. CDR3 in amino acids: CSVEGVGGIYTGELFF. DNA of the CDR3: TGCAGCGTTGAAGGGGTAGGCGGGATATACACCGGGGAGCTGTTTTTT.

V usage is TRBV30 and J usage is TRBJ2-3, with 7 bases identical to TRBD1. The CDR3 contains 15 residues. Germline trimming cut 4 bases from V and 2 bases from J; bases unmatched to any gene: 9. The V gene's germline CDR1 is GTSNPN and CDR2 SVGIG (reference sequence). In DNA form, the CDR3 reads TGTGCCTGGATTGGCGACAGGGCCCCCACAGATACGCAGTATTTT. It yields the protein CAWIGDRAPTDTQYF.

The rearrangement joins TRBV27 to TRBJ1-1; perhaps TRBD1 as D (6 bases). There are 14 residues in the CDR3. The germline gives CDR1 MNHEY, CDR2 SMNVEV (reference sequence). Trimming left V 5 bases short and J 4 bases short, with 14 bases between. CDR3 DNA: TGTGCCAGCAGTCTACTACAGGGCGGCACTGAAGCTTTCTTT. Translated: CASSLLQGGTEAFF.

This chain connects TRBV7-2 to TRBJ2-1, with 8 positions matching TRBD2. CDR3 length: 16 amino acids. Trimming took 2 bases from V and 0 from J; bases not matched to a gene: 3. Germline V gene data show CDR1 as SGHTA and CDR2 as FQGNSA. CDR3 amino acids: CASSLLAGSSYNEQFF. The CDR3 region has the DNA TGTGCCAGCAGCTTATTAGCGGGGAGCTCCTACAATGAGCAGTTCTTC.

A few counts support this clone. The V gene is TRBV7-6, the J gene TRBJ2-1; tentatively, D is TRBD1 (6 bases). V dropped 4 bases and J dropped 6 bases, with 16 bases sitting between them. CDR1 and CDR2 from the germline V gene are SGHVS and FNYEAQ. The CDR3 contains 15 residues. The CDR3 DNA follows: TGTGCCAGCAGCTCCTTACCAGGGGCCGGCAATGAGCAGTTCTTC. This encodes CASSSLPGAGNEQFF. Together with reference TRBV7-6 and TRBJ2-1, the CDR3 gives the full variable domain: GAGVSQSPRYKVTKRGQDVALRCDPISGHVSLYWYRQALGQGPEFLTYFNYEAQQDKSGLPNDRFSAERPEGSISTLTIQRTEQRDSAMYRCASSSLPGAGNEQFFGPGTRLTVL.

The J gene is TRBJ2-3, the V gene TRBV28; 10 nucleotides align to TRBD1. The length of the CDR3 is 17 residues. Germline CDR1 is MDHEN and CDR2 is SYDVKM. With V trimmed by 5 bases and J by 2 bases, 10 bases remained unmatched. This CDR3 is CASSVDRGSSITDTQYF. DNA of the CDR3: TGTGCCAGCAGTGTGGACAGGGGGTCTTCGATCACAGATACGCAGTATTTT.

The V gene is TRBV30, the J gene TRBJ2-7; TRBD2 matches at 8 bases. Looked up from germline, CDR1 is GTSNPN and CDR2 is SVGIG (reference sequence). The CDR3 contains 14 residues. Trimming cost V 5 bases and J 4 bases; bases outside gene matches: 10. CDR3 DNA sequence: TGTGCCTGGGGTGCCCGGGGGGGCGGTTACGAGCAGTACTTC. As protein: CAWGARGGGYEQYF.

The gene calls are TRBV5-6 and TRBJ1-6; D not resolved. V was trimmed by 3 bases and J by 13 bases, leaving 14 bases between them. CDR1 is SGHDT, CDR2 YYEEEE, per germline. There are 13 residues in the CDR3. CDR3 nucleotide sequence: TGTGCCAGCAGCTCGTGGGCCGAAGAGCCCCTCCACTTT. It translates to CASSSWAEEPLHF.

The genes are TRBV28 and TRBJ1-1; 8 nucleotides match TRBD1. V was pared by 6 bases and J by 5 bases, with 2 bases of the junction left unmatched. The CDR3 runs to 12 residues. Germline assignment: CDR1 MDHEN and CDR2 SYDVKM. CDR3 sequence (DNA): TGTGCCAGCAGGGACAGGGTAACTGAAGCTTTCTTT. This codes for CASRDRVTEAFF.

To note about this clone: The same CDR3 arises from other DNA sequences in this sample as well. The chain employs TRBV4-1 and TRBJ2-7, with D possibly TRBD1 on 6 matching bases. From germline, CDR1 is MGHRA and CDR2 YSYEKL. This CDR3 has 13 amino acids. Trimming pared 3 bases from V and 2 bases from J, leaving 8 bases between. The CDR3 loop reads CASSQGATYEQYF. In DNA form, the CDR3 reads TGCGCCAGCAGCCAGGGGGCTACCTACGAGCAGTACTTC.

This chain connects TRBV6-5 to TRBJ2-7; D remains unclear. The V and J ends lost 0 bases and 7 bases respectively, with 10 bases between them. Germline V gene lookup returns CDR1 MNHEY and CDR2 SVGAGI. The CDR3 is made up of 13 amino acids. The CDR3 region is CASSYSPLGEQYF. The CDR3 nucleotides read TGTGCCAGCAGTTACTCCCCGTTGGGGGAGCAGTACTTC.

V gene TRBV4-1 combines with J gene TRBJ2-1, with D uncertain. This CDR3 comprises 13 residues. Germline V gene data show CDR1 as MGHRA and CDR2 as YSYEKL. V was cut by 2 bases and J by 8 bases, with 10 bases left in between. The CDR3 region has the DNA TGCGCCAGCAGCCAACCTTGGGAAGATGAGCAGTTCTTC. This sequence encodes CASSQPWEDEQFF.

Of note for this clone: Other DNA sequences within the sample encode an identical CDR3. The CDR3 is CASSLSWGSGNTIYF. CDR3 in DNA: TGTGCCAGCAGTTTGTCATGGGGCTCTGGAAACACCATATATTTT. The V gene is TRBV27, the J gene TRBJ1-3; D is unresolved. Trimming left V 3 bases short and J 0 bases short, with 9 bases between. The CDR3 has 15 amino acids. Germline V CDR1 and CDR2: MNHEY, SMNVEV (reference sequence).